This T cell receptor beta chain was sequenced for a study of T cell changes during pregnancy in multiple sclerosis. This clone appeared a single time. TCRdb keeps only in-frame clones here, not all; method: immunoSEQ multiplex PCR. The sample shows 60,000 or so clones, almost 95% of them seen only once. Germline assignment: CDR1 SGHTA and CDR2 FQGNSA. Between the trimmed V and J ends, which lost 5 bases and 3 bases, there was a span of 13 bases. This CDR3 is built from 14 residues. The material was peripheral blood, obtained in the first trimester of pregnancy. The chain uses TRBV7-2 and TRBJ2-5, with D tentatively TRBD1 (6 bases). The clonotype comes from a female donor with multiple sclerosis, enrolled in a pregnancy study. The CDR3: CASSPTGLEETQYF. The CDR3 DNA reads TGTGCCAGCAGCCCAACAGGGTTAGAAGAGACCCAGTACTTC.